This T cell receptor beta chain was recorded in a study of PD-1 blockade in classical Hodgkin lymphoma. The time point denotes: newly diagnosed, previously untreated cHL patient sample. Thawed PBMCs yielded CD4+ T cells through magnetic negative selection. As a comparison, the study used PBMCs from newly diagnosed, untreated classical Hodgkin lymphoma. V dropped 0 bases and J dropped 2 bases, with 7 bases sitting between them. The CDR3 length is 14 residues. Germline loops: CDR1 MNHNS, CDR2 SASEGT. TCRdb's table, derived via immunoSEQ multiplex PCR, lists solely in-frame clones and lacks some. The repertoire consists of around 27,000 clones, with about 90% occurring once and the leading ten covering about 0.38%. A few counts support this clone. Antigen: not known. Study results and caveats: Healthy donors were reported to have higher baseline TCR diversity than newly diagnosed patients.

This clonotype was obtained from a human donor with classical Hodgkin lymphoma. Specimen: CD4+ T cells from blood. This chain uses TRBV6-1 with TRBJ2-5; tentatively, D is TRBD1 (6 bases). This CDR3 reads CASSEAQGQETQYF. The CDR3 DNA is TGTGCCAGCAGTGAAGCTCAGGGGCAAGAGACCCAGTACTTC.